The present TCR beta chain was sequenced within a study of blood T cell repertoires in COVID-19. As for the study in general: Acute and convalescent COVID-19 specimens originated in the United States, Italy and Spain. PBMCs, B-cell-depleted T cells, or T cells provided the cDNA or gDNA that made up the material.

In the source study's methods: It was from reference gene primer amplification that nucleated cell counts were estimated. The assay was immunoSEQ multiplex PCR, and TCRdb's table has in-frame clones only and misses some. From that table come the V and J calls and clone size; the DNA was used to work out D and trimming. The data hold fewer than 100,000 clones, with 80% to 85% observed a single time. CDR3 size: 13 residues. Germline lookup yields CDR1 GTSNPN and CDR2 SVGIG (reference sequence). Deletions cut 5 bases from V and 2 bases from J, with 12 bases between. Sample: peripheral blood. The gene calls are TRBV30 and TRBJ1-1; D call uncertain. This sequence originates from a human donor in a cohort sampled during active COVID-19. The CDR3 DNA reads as TGTGCCTGGCGGTTCCACCCCAACACTGAAGCTTTCTTT. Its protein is CAWRFHPNTEAFF.